A selection of T cell receptor beta chains follows, all from one sample in a study of identical twins. TCRdb redid the calling of the 5' RACE reads with MiXCR, one entry per CDR3 protein. The table has about 220,000 distinct CDR3 sequences, about 7.5% seen once. The same sample was also studied in work on yellow fever vaccine responses in identical twins.

The sequencing sample was made of memory (CD45RO+) T cells sorted from blood. All receptors come from a woman aged 18-29 years in good health. The CDR3 runs from the conserved cysteine through the conserved F or W. The order of the fields is J gene, D gene, clone size, V gene, CDR3 protein, CDR3 DNA. D genes are given only for firm matches. The size of a clone is reported for some rows only, either as once, few or many, or as a class for expanded clones.

j_call: TRBJ2-3
d_call: TRBD1
clone_size: many
v_call: TRBV20-1
cdr3_aa: CSAWDRVTDTQYF
cdr3_nt: TGCAGTGCTTGGGACAGGGTCACAGATACGCAGTATTTT

j_call: TRBJ2-7
d_call: TRBD2
clone_size: many
v_call: TRBV6-5
cdr3_aa: CASTSQRERYEQYF
cdr3_nt: TGTGCCAGCACTTCCCAGCGGGAACGATACGAGCAGTACTTC

j_call: TRBJ2-2
d_call: TRBD1
clone_size: few
v_call: TRBV29-1
cdr3_aa: CSVPGDRINTGELFF
cdr3_nt: TGCAGCGTTCCAGGGGACAGGATAAACACCGGGGAGCTGTTTTTT

j_call: TRBJ2-7
d_call: TRBD2
clone_size: few
v_call: TRBV28
cdr3_aa: CASSRGGGPEQYF
cdr3_nt: TGTGCCAGCAGTCGCGGGGGTGGGCCCGAGCAGTACTTC

j_call: TRBJ2-2
d_call: .
clone_size: many
v_call: TRBV6-2/TRBV6-3
cdr3_aa: CASSSSSTGELFF
cdr3_nt: TGTGCCAGCAGTTCCTCCTCTACCGGGGAGCTGTTTTTT

j_call: TRBJ2-5
d_call: TRBD2
clone_size: few
v_call: TRBV15
cdr3_aa: CATSPGGGRGGLRETQYF
cdr3_nt: TGTGCCACCTCCCCCGGTGGGGGTCGCGGGGGATTAAGAGAGACCCAGTACTTC

j_call: TRBJ2-5
d_call: TRBD2
clone_size: .
v_call: TRBV5-5
cdr3_aa: CASSLSSGTPQTQYF
cdr3_nt: TGTGCCAGCAGCTTGTCTAGCGGGACCCCTCAGACCCAGTACTTC

j_call: TRBJ1-2
d_call: TRBD1
clone_size: many
v_call: TRBV7-9
cdr3_aa: CATPGQYYGYTF
cdr3_nt: TGTGCCACCCCGGGACAGTACTATGGCTACACCTTC

j_call: TRBJ2-1
d_call: .
clone_size: .
v_call: TRBV2
cdr3_aa: CASSEQGGHNEQFF
cdr3_nt: TGTGCCAGCAGTGAACAGGGGGGGCACAATGAGCAGTTCTTC

j_call: TRBJ1-5
d_call: .
clone_size: many
v_call: TRBV7-6
cdr3_aa: CASSLQGRGSNQPQHF
cdr3_nt: TGTGCCAGCAGCTTACAGGGAAGGGGTAGCAATCAGCCCCAGCATTTT

j_call: TRBJ2-2
d_call: TRBD1
clone_size: many
v_call: TRBV11-2
cdr3_aa: CASTINLLRGQGATGELFF
cdr3_nt: TGTGCCAGTACGATTAATCTCTTACGGGGACAGGGGGCGACCGGGGAGCTGTTTTTT

j_call: TRBJ2-5
d_call: TRBD2
clone_size: many
v_call: TRBV11-2
cdr3_aa: CASSLDRAFLAGQETQYF
cdr3_nt: TGTGCCAGCAGCTTAGATCGCGCGTTCCTAGCGGGGCAAGAGACCCAGTACTTC

j_call: TRBJ2-3
d_call: TRBD1
clone_size: many
v_call: TRBV11-2
cdr3_aa: CASSLVGGQGYRTDTQYF
cdr3_nt: TGTGCCAGCAGCTTAGTGGGGGGACAGGGCTATCGCACAGATACGCAGTATTTT

j_call: TRBJ2-1
d_call: .
clone_size: many
v_call: TRBV25-1
cdr3_aa: CASSETRADYNEQFF
cdr3_nt: TGTGCCAGCAGTGAAACCAGGGCTGACTACAATGAGCAGTTCTTC

j_call: TRBJ1-5
d_call: TRBD1
clone_size: many
v_call: TRBV10-3
cdr3_aa: CAISELDRGNQPQHF
cdr3_nt: TGTGCCATCAGTGAATTAGACAGGGGAAATCAGCCCCAGCATTTT

j_call: TRBJ2-5
d_call: .
clone_size: .
v_call: TRBV5-5
cdr3_aa: CASSTDSQETQYF
cdr3_nt: TGTGCCAGCTCCACCGACAGCCAAGAGACCCAGTACTTC

j_call: TRBJ2-1
d_call: TRBD2
clone_size: many
v_call: TRBV5-1
cdr3_aa: CASSPRGGPTLDEQFF
cdr3_nt: TGCGCCAGCAGCCCCCGGGGGGGCCCAACCCTTGATGAGCAGTTCTTC

j_call: TRBJ2-6
d_call: TRBD1
clone_size: few
v_call: TRBV7-6
cdr3_aa: CASSPRTGTGANVLTF
cdr3_nt: TGTGCCAGCAGCCCACGGACAGGGACTGGGGCCAACGTCCTGACTTTC

j_call: TRBJ2-7
d_call: TRBD2
clone_size: .
v_call: TRBV27
cdr3_aa: CASSFSKTSGSYEQYF
cdr3_nt: TGTGCCAGCAGTTTTTCTAAGACTAGCGGGTCTTACGAGCAGTACTTC

j_call: TRBJ2-3
d_call: .
clone_size: .
v_call: TRBV7-9
cdr3_aa: CASTPPANTDTQYF
cdr3_nt: TGTGCCAGCACCCCCCCAGCCAACACAGATACGCAGTATTTT

j_call: TRBJ2-2
d_call: .
clone_size: many
v_call: TRBV11-2
cdr3_aa: CASSLGLTGELFF
cdr3_nt: TGTGCCAGCAGCTTAGGTCTGACCGGGGAGCTGTTTTTT

j_call: TRBJ2-3
d_call: .
clone_size: few
v_call: TRBV5-1
cdr3_aa: CASSALGVADTQYF
cdr3_nt: TGCGCCAGCAGCGCCCTGGGAGTAGCAGATACGCAGTATTTT

j_call: TRBJ2-1
d_call: TRBD1
clone_size: .
v_call: TRBV9
cdr3_aa: CASSVGAGGPGNEQFF
cdr3_nt: TGTGCCAGCAGCGTAGGAGCAGGGGGTCCGGGAAATGAGCAGTTCTTC

j_call: TRBJ2-1
d_call: .
clone_size: many
v_call: TRBV29-1
cdr3_aa: CSVAQSSYNEQFF
cdr3_nt: TGCAGCGTTGCACAGAGCTCCTACAATGAGCAGTTCTTC

j_call: TRBJ1-1
d_call: .
clone_size: many
v_call: TRBV12-3/TRBV12-4
cdr3_aa: CASSLRVPNTEAFF
cdr3_nt: TGTGCCAGCAGTTTAAGGGTGCCGAACACTGAAGCTTTCTTT

j_call: TRBJ2-5
d_call: TRBD2
clone_size: .
v_call: TRBV4-1
cdr3_aa: CASSHPTSGKETQYF
cdr3_nt: TGCGCCAGCAGCCACCCGACTAGCGGGAAAGAGACCCAGTACTTC

j_call: TRBJ2-7
d_call: .
clone_size: few
v_call: TRBV20-1
cdr3_aa: CSMWGYEQYF
cdr3_nt: TGCAGCATGTGGGGGTACGAGCAGTACTTC

j_call: TRBJ2-5
d_call: TRBD1
clone_size: many
v_call: TRBV7-2
cdr3_aa: CASSLGTGAIQETQYF
cdr3_nt: TGTGCCAGCAGCTTAGGAACAGGGGCCATACAAGAGACCCAGTACTTC

j_call: TRBJ2-3
d_call: TRBD2
clone_size: .
v_call: TRBV2
cdr3_aa: CTSSSRTSGGAASDTQYF
cdr3_nt: TGTACCAGCAGTTCACGGACTAGCGGGGGGGCCGCGTCAGATACGCAGTATTTT

j_call: TRBJ1-3
d_call: .
clone_size: many
v_call: TRBV11-2
cdr3_aa: CASSTSYTIYF
cdr3_nt: TGTGCCAGCAGCACCTCGTACACCATATATTTT

j_call: TRBJ2-1
d_call: TRBD2
clone_size: few
v_call: TRBV29-1
cdr3_aa: CSVAQGGGRRSNEQFF
cdr3_nt: TGCAGCGTTGCTCAAGGCGGCGGGAGAAGGAGCAATGAGCAGTTCTTC

j_call: TRBJ2-1
d_call: TRBD2
clone_size: .
v_call: TRBV4-3
cdr3_aa: CASSQDGGRPYNEQFF
cdr3_nt: TGCGCCAGCAGCCAAGATGGCGGGAGACCCTACAATGAGCAGTTCTTC

j_call: TRBJ1-2
d_call: .
clone_size: many
v_call: TRBV12-3/TRBV12-4
cdr3_aa: CASRTSIGVDYGYTF
cdr3_nt: TGTGCCAGCAGGACATCAATCGGGGTGGACTATGGCTACACCTTC

j_call: TRBJ2-3
d_call: .
clone_size: .
v_call: TRBV3-1
cdr3_aa: CASSQNRAGTDTQYF
cdr3_nt: TGTGCCAGCAGCCAAAATAGGGCGGGCACAGATACGCAGTATTTT

j_call: TRBJ2-3
d_call: TRBD2
clone_size: many
v_call: TRBV20-1
cdr3_aa: CSATPRGGARTDTQYF
cdr3_nt: TGCAGTGCCACTCCCCGCGGGGGGGCCCGCACAGATACGCAGTATTTT

j_call: TRBJ1-5
d_call: .
clone_size: few
v_call: TRBV4-3
cdr3_aa: CASSQATGFNQPQHF
cdr3_nt: TGCGCCAGCAGCCAAGCGACAGGTTTTAATCAGCCCCAGCATTTT

j_call: TRBJ2-3
d_call: .
clone_size: many
v_call: TRBV5-1
cdr3_aa: CASSLGQGRSTDTQYF
cdr3_nt: TGCGCCAGCAGCTTGGGGCAAGGACGGAGCACAGATACGCAGTATTTT

j_call: TRBJ2-2
d_call: .
clone_size: many
v_call: TRBV5-1
cdr3_aa: CASSIGTTGELFF
cdr3_nt: TGCGCCAGCAGCATCGGGACCACCGGGGAGCTGTTTTTT

j_call: TRBJ1-6
d_call: .
clone_size: many
v_call: TRBV25-1
cdr3_aa: CASSEGSRSYNSPLHF
cdr3_nt: TGTGCCAGCAGTGAAGGCAGTAGGTCCTATAATTCACCCCTCCACTTT

j_call: TRBJ2-1
d_call: .
clone_size: many
v_call: TRBV4-2
cdr3_aa: CASSPGDLNEQFF
cdr3_nt: TGTGCCAGCAGCCCGGGGGACCTGAATGAGCAGTTCTTC

j_call: TRBJ2-5
d_call: TRBD2
clone_size: .
v_call: TRBV11-2
cdr3_aa: CASSLGRRGEETQYF
cdr3_nt: TGTGCCAGCAGCTTAGGAAGGCGGGGGGAAGAGACCCAGTACTTC

j_call: TRBJ2-4
d_call: .
clone_size: many
v_call: TRBV7-8
cdr3_aa: CASSLPTAGSKNIQYF
cdr3_nt: TGTGCCAGCAGCTTACCCACCGCAGGGAGCAAAAACATTCAGTACTTC

j_call: TRBJ2-4
d_call: .
clone_size: .
v_call: TRBV7-9
cdr3_aa: CASSLREGMGDIQYF
cdr3_nt: TGTGCCAGCAGCTTAAGGGAAGGTATGGGAGACATTCAGTACTTC

j_call: TRBJ2-3
d_call: TRBD1
clone_size: many
v_call: TRBV12-3/TRBV12-4
cdr3_aa: CASSTGTGTDTQYF
cdr3_nt: TGTGCCAGCAGTACCGGGACAGGAACAGATACGCAGTATTTT

j_call: TRBJ2-7
d_call: TRBD1
clone_size: many
v_call: TRBV11-3
cdr3_aa: CASSSTGSLEQYF
cdr3_nt: TGTGCCAGCAGCTCGACAGGGTCCTTGGAGCAGTACTTC

j_call: TRBJ2-7
d_call: .
clone_size: many
v_call: TRBV7-2
cdr3_aa: CASSSTLDGEQYF
cdr3_nt: TGTGCCAGCAGCTCCACCCTGGATGGAGAGCAGTACTTC

j_call: TRBJ2-7
d_call: .
clone_size: .
v_call: TRBV12-3/TRBV12-4
cdr3_aa: CASTRSPGYEQYF
cdr3_nt: TGTGCCAGCACCCGAAGCCCCGGGTACGAGCAGTACTTC

j_call: TRBJ2-5
d_call: .
clone_size: .
v_call: TRBV7-9
cdr3_aa: CASSLEGHSETQYF
cdr3_nt: TGTGCCAGCAGCTTAGAGGGACATTCAGAGACCCAGTACTTC